These 3 T cell receptor beta chains were all obtained from the same sample, sequenced in a study of identical twins. TCRdb called the 5' RACE reads again in MiXCR, with one record for every CDR3 protein. The sample consists of about 220,000 distinct CDR3 sequences, less than 8% of them appearing once. The same data also went into a second study, on yellow fever vaccine responses in identical twins.

The sample comprised memory (CD45RO+) T cells sorted from blood. Receptors were obtained from a woman in her late teens or twenties in good health.

As regards this clonotype: One junction end disagrees with the germline gene, perhaps due to a read error. V usage is TRBV7-9 and J usage is TRBJ2-3; TRBD2 matches 12 bases. Germline V lookup: CDR1 SEHNR, CDR2 FQNEAQ (reference sequence). This CDR3 contains 14 residues. CDR3: CASSLAGGGDTQYF. The CDR3 DNA reads as TGTGCCAGCAGCCTAGCGGGAGGGGGAGATACGCAGTATTTT. Complete variable domain (other parts from reference TRBV7-9 and TRBJ2-3): DTGVSQNPRHKITKRGQNVTFRCDPISEHNRLYWYRQTLGQGPEFLTYFQNEAQLEKSRLLSDRFSAERPKGSFSTLEIQRTEQGDSAMYLCASSLAGGGDTQYFGPGTRLTVL.

J is TRBJ1-2 and V is TRBV20-1; a possible D gene is TRBD1 (5 bases). V dropped 3 bases and J dropped 6 bases, with 14 bases sitting between them. Germline-derived CDR1 and CDR2 are DFQATT and SNEGSKA (reference sequence). The CDR3 sequence is 13 residues long. The CDR3 region has the DNA TGCAGTGCTAGCAGGGCAGAAGAGCATGGCTACACCTTC. Its translation: CSASRAEEHGYTF.

This clonotype was observed at least ten times. The rearrangement joins TRBV12-3 or TRBV12-4 to TRBJ1-1, with D maybe TRBD1 (6 bases). The CDR3 has 14 residues. V shed 6 bases and J shed 4 bases, with 15 bases lying between them. The CDR3 region has the DNA TGTGCCAGCAGCATGGGGGCGCGGGCCACTGAAGCTTTCTTT. Protein product: CASSMGARATEAFF.